This T cell receptor beta chain was obtained from a study of T cells in Graves' hyperthyroidism and ophthalmopathy. Study observations and caveats: Expanded thyroid clonotypes (above 0.001) were mostly also found in blood. Ophthalmopathy prediction by the model preceded onset by a median about 6 months.

On this clonotype itself: Its antigen is unknown.

Pregnant or lactating patients were excluded, as were those with uncontrolled infection or other autoimmune disease. Diagnoses were established using clinical symptoms, serum thyroxine and TRAb, thyroid ultrasound and orbital computed tomography. Using RNA transcripts as the source, TCR beta CDR3 regions were amplified. RT-PCR in the first round (using the HTBI primer set) targeted the TCR CDR3. MiXCR was run by TCRdb on the multiplex PCR reads, yielding one entry per CDR3 protein. The table includes roughly 510,000 distinct CDR3 sequences, about 46% detected once. The CDR3 loop spans 13 amino acids. Trimming removed 5 bases from V and 5 bases from J, with 13 bases in between. The germline gives CDR1 SEHNR, CDR2 FQNEAQ (reference sequence).

The source is an adult woman with Graves' disease, either hyperthyroidism or ophthalmopathy (not recorded which). The V call is TRBV7-9, the J call TRBJ2-7, with D possibly called TRBD1 or TRBD2 (5 bases each). Sequencing was carried out using peripheral blood or thyroid tissue (not recorded which). The CDR3 region is CASSHRDEHEQYF. In DNA, the CDR3 is TGTGCCAGCAGCCACCGGGACGAGCACGAGCAGTACTTC. The full variable domain, completed using reference TRBV7-9 and TRBJ2-7, is DTGVSQNPRHKITKRGQNVTFRCDPISEHNRLYWYRQTLGQGPEFLTYFQNEAQLEKSRLLSDRFSAERPKGSFSTLEIQRTEQGDSAMYLCASSHRDEHEQYFGPGTRLTVT.